Following are 3 T cell receptor beta chains from one sample sequenced in a study of T cell responses to AZD1222 COVID-19 vaccine. Data came from immunoSEQ multiplex PCR; TCRdb stores just in-frame clones and leaves some out. The data show 100,000 to 120,000 clones, 85% to 90% seen once. The starting material was peripheral blood, obtained 28 days after the second AZD1222 dose. The receptors derive from an adult who received the AZD1222 COVID-19 vaccine.

The chain employs TRBV19 and TRBJ2-2; possibly TRBD2 for D (5 bases). The CDR3 runs to 15 residues. Germline V gene lookup returns CDR1 LNHDA and CDR2 SQIVND (reference sequence). The V end was cut by 5 bases, the J end by 4 bases, with 14 bases between. The CDR3 DNA sequence: TGTGCCAGTAGTCGGGGTCTCACCCCCACCGGGGAGCTGTTTTTT. Translated, it gives CASSRGLTPTGELFF.

The chain uses TRBV19 and TRBJ1-1; 8 bases map to TRBD1. The CDR3 is 17 residues long. Germline CDR1 LNHDA, CDR2 SQIVND (reference sequence). The trim removed 3 bases at V and 1 base at J, leaving 10 bases unmatched. The CDR3 protein is CASSIFSPQGANTEAFF. The DNA for the CDR3 is TGTGCCAGTAGTATTTTTTCCCCCCAGGGGGCGAACACTGAAGCTTTCTTT.

The chain recombines TRBV5-1 with TRBJ2-3; D call uncertain. Deletions cut 6 bases from V and 0 bases from J, with 11 bases between. The germline V gene has CDR1 SGHRS and CDR2 YFSETQ. The CDR3 totals 14 residues. The CDR3 DNA follows: TGCGCCAGCATTAGAGATTCTAGCACAGATACGCAGTATTTT. Its translation: CASIRDSSTDTQYF.